The rows below give T cell receptor beta chains drawn from one sample of a study of OX40 agonist ivuxolimab in advanced cancers. Measured with immunoSEQ multiplex PCR; TCRdb has only the in-frame clones, and not every one. The table shows about 83,000 clones, with approximately 88% occurring only once. The specimen was CD4+ or CD8+ T cells sorted from blood, collected in a trial of the OX40 agonist ivuxolimab. The receptors were gathered from an adult with an advanced solid tumor such as melanoma, head and neck, liver or kidney cancer. CDR3s include the opening cysteine and the closing phenylalanine or tryptophan. A D gene is named only where the DNA matches it firmly. The size of a clone is reported for some rows only, either as once, few or many, or as a class for expanded clones.

J	V	D	length	size	DNA	CDR3
TRBJ2-1	TRBV21-1	.	20	.	TGTGCCAGCAGCAAAGCCGGAACTAGCGGTAAAGGGTACGGGTATAATGAGCAGTTCTTC	CASSKAGTSGKGYGYNEQFF
TRBJ1-5	TRBV18	TRBD1	19	.	TGTGCCAGCTCACAGACAGGGGGCGCCAATTCCTATAGCAATCAGCCCCAGCATTTT	CASSQTGGANSYSNQPQHF
TRBJ2-1	TRBV7-3	.	16	.	TGTGCCAGCAGCATAGGTACGGGGAGGTCCTACAATGAGCAGTTCTTC	CASSIGTGRSYNEQFF
TRBJ2-3	TRBV9	.	14	once	TGTGCCAGCAGCGGGGACCTTAGCACAGATACGCAGTATTTT	CASSGDLSTDTQYF
TRBJ2-7	TRBV2	.	14	.	TGTGCCAGCATTTTCCAGGGAGCCTCCTACGAGCAGTACTTC	CASIFQGASYEQYF
TRBJ2-5	TRBV4-2	.	15	.	TGTGCCAGCAGCCAAGAAGCGGACAGCCAAGAGACCCAGTACTTC	CASSQEADSQETQYF
TRBJ2-1	TRBV7-2	.	15	.	TGTGCCAGCAGCTTAGGAGGGTCAGGACCGATTGAGCAGTTCTTC	CASSLGGSGPIEQFF
TRBJ2-7	TRBV6-5	.	14	.	TGTGCCGCATCGGAGGGCACGCTCTCCTACGAGCAGTACTTC	CAASEGTLSYEQYF
TRBJ1-2	TRBV11-2	.	13	.	TGTGCCAGCAGCTTAAGGACAGACTATGGCTACACCTTC	CASSLRTDYGYTF
TRBJ2-3	TRBV28	.	16	.	TGTGCCAGCAGATCCTCCTGGAAGGGCGCGGGGAATACGCAGTATTTT	CASRSSWKGAGNTQYF
TRBJ1-1	TRBV7-3	TRBD1	13	.	TGTGCCAGCAGAGCACAGGGGGGGACTGAAGCTTTCTTT	CASRAQGGTEAFF
TRBJ1-2	TRBV10-3	TRBD1	15	.	TGTGCCATCAGTGAAGCTCAGGGGGAAAGCTATGGCTACACCTTC	CAISEAQGESYGYTF
TRBJ2-3	TRBV7-8	TRBD2	16	.	TGTGCCAGCAGCGCTAGGACTAGCGGGGGCACAGATACGCAGTATTTT	CASSARTSGGTDTQYF
TRBJ2-5	TRBV19	.	13	.	TGTGCCAGTAGTATAGCCGGCGGAGAGACCCAGTACTTC	CASSIAGGETQYF
TRBJ1-1	TRBV5-4	.	13	.	TGTGCCAGCAGCTACCAGGGTAAGGGTGAAGCTTTCTTT	CASSYQGKGEAFF
TRBJ2-7	TRBV15	.	13	.	TGTGCCACCGCCCGGGGGCGCTCCTACGAGCAGTACTTC	CATARGRSYEQYF
TRBJ1-6	TRBV10-1	.	14	.	TGCGCCATTAAGAGGGTGGCCTATAATTCACCCCTCCACTTT	CAIKRVAYNSPLHF
TRBJ1-2	TRBV27	.	12	.	TGTGCCAGCAGGAGGAGGGACTATGGCTACACCTTC	CASRRRDYGYTF
TRBJ2-5	TRBV5-1	TRBD1	15	.	TGCGCCAGCAGCCGCCGGACAGGGGATTCCGAGACCCAGTACTTC	CASSRRTGDSETQYF
TRBJ2-1	TRBV4-1	TRBD2	16	.	TGCGCCAGCAGCCAAGAGGGAGTAGCGGGGCTCAATGAGCAGTTCTTC	CASSQEGVAGLNEQFF
TRBJ2-7	TRBV4-2	TRBD2	16	once	TGTGCCAGCAGCCGGTTTAGCGGGAGTGGTTCCTACGAGCAGTACTTC	CASSRFSGSGSYEQYF
TRBJ2-5	TRBV11-3	.	17	.	TGTGCCAGCAGTCATTGGGGGAGCAGTTGGAAGGATGAGACCCAGTACTTC	CASSHWGSSWKDETQYF
TRBJ2-1	TRBV7-3	.	14	.	TGTGCCAGCAGCTCCCTGGGCCGGAACAATGAGCAGTTCTTC	CASSSLGRNNEQFF
TRBJ2-7	TRBV19	TRBD2	15	once	TGTGCCAGTAGTCCCTTGGGAGGGAGCTCCTACGAGCAGTACTTC	CASSPLGGSSYEQYF
TRBJ2-7	TRBV4-1	.	15	.	TGCGCCAGCAGCCAAGGGATAGCGAACTCCTACGAGCAGTACTTC	CASSQGIANSYEQYF
TRBJ2-1	TRBV5-5	.	12	.	TGTGCCAGCAGCCCCCCGACCAATGAGCAGTTCTTC	CASSPPTNEQFF
TRBJ1-2	TRBV6-5	.	15	.	TGTGCCAGCAGTTACCGGGACCAGGGATACTATGGCTACACCTTC	CASSYRDQGYYGYTF
TRBJ2-3	TRBV27	TRBD2	13	.	TGTGCCAGCAGGAGCGGGAGGCTAGATACGCAGTATTTT	CASRSGRLDTQYF
TRBJ2-7	TRBV19	TRBD1	15	.	TGTGCCAGTAGAAATTGGGGGACAGTTCCTGGCGAGCAGTACTTC	CASRNWGTVPGEQYF
TRBJ2-3	TRBV6-5	TRBD2	13	.	TGTGCCAGCAGCCTAGCGGGTTCAGATACGCAGTATTTT	CASSLAGSDTQYF
TRBJ2-1	TRBV7-2	.	11	.	TGTGCCAGCAGTGATTACAATGAGCAGTTCTTC	CASSDYNEQFF
TRBJ1-4	TRBV4-2	TRBD1	15	.	TGTGCCAGCAGCCCTCCGACAGGGAGTGGTGAAAAACTGTTTTTT	CASSPPTGSGEKLFF
TRBJ2-3	TRBV5-6	.	15	.	TGTGCCAGCAGCCCGTCCGGACAGACTGTCGATACGCAGTATTTT	CASSPSGQTVDTQYF